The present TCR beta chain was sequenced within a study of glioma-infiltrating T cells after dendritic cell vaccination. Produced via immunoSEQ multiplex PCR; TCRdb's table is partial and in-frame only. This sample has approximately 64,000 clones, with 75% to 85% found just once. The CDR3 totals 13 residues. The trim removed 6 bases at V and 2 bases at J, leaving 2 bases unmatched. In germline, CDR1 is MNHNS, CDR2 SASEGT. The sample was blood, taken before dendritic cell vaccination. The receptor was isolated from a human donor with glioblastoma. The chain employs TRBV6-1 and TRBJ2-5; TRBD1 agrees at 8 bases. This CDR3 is CASRRQGQETQYF. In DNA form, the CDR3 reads TGTGCCAGCAGGCGACAGGGGCAAGAGACCCAGTACTTC.